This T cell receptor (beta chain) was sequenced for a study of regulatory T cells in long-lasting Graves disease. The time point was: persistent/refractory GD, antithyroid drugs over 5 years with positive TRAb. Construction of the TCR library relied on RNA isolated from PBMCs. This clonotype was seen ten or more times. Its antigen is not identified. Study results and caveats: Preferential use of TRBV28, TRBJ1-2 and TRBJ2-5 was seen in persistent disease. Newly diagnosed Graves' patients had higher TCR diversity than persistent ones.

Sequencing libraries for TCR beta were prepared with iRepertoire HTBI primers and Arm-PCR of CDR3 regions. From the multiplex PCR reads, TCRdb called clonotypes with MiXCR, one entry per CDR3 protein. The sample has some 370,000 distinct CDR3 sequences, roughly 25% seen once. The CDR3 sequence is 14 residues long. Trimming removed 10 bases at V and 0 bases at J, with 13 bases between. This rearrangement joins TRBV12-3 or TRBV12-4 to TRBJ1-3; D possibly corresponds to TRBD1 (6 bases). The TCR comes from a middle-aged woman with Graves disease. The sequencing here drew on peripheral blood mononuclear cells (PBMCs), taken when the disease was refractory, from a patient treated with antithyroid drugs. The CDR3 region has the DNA TGTGCCACCCGACAGGAGAGCTCTGGAAACACCATATATTTT. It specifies CATRQESSGNTIYF.